The 20 T cell receptor beta chains in this list originate from one sample, sequenced in a study of shared clonotypes between healthy human individuals. TCRdb's table, derived via immunoSEQ multiplex PCR, lists solely in-frame clones and lacks some. The sample lists about a million clones; about 77% were seen once. Sequenced: memory CD4+ T cells sorted from blood. Described subset: CD45RA-negative fraction. These receptors all stem from a man aged 18 to 30 in good health.

Note on this clone: This likely reflects a read error, since a far larger clone is one base away. The chain joins TRBV6-5 to TRBJ1-1; no clear D gene. The germline V gene has CDR1 MNHEY and CDR2 SVGAGI. Trimming shortened V by 5 bases and J by 0 bases, and 1 base separated the two germline ends. The CDR3 has 11 residues. In nucleotides, the CDR3 is TGTGCCAGCAGTGTGAACACTGAAGCTTTCTTT. As protein: CASSVNTEAFF.

The chain joins TRBV13 to TRBJ1-4; no reliable D call. Germline values: CDR1 PRHDT, CDR2 FYEKMQ (reference sequence). The CDR3 consists of 16 residues. Trimming cost V 4 bases and J 0 bases, with 12 bases left between them. The chain's CDR3 is CASSSLDGSTNEKLFF. The CDR3 bases are TGTGCCAGCAGCTCCCTGGACGGTTCAACTAATGAAAAACTGTTTTTT.

Comments on this clone: It differs at one base from a far larger clone, so likely a read error. The same CDR3 can be traced to other DNA sequences in this sample. The J gene is TRBJ2-7, the V gene TRBV2; possible D gene TRBD2, 7 bases. The CDR3 sequence is 14 residues long. Germline lookup yields CDR1 SNHLY and CDR2 FYNNEI. Between the trimmed V and J ends, which lost 6 bases and 5 bases, there was a span of 17 bases. CDR3 nucleotide sequence: TGTGCCAGCAGACTAAGGGGGGGGCGGGACGAGCAGTACTTC. Translating gives CASRLRGGRDEQYF.

This clone was observed a few times. The chain employs TRBV6-1 and TRBJ2-3; 9 bases fit TRBD1. This CDR3 is 15 amino acids long. Looked up from germline, CDR1 is MNHNS and CDR2 is SASEGT. The V and J ends lost 8 bases and 2 bases, in that order; junction bases with no gene match: 8. CDR3 DNA sequence: TGTGCCAGCGGCCAGGGACAGGGCCCCACAGATACGCAGTATTTT. It specifies CASGQGQGPTDTQYF.

This clone was counted between two and nine times. This could be a read error, since a much larger clone is one nucleotide away. Different DNA sequences within this sample yield the same CDR3. This chain's CDR3 is CASSVDGQENQPQHF. For the CDR3, the DNA is TGTGCCAGCAGCGTAGACGGGCAGGAGAATCAGCCCCAGCATTTT. This chain links TRBV9 with TRBJ1-5; D gene ambiguous. The CDR3 contains 15 residues. Germline V gene sequence: CDR1 SGDLS, CDR2 YYNGEE. V gave up 0 bases and J gave up 4 bases, with 11 bases separating them.

This chain uses TRBV27 with TRBJ2-7; TRBD1 might be the D (6 bases). This CDR3 has 14 residues. V lost 2 bases and J lost 6, with 14 bases in between. Germline assignment: CDR1 MNHEY and CDR2 SMNVEV (reference sequence). CDR3 residues: CASSLNRATGEQYF. CDR3 coding DNA: TGTGCCAGCAGTTTAAACAGGGCAACAGGCGAGCAGTACTTC.

The rearrangement links TRBV7-8 to TRBJ2-1, with 10 bases lining up with TRBD2. CDR3 length equals 19 residues. Germline loops: CDR1 SGHVS, CDR2 FQNEAQ. After removal of 1 base from V and 3 bases from J, the junction contained 12 bases not matched to a gene. CDR3 in DNA: TGTGCCAGCAGCTTAGTACTTAAAACCGGGACTAGCGACTACAATGAGCAGTTCTTC. It specifies CASSLVLKTGTSDYNEQFF.

The genes are TRBV19 and TRBJ2-7; D gene uncertain. V was clipped by 10 bases and J by 4 bases, with 5 bases between them. The CDR3 loop spans 9 amino acids. Germline V CDR1 and CDR2: LNHDA, SQIVND (reference sequence). The CDR3 DNA sequence: TGTGCCATCCTGTACGAGCAGTACTTC. It specifies CAILYEQYF.

The table lists this clone with a count of one. This chain connects TRBV6-1 to TRBJ2-7; D is uncertain. This CDR3 is 14 amino acids long. Deletions cut 8 bases from V and 1 base from J, with 15 bases between. Germline-derived CDR1 and CDR2 are MNHNS and SASEGT. The CDR3 DNA is TGTGCCAGCTGCGTCGGCGGTTCTTCCTACGAGCAGTACTTC. Translating it yields CASCVGGSSYEQYF.

This chain joins TRBV27 and TRBJ2-7; D is possibly TRBD1 or TRBD2 (5 bases each). Trimming took 2 bases from V and 2 from J, leaving 16 bases between them. This CDR3 is 16 amino acids long. From germline, CDR1 is MNHEY and CDR2 SMNVEV (reference sequence). In DNA form, the CDR3 reads TGTGCCAGCAGTTTAAGGGACCCGGGACGGACCTACGAGCAGTACTTC. It encodes CASSLRDPGRTYEQYF.

In this sample, this clone turned up a few times. The V gene is TRBV30, the J gene TRBJ1-1; D possibly corresponds to TRBD1 (6 bases). V was cut by 3 bases and J by 1 base, with 12 bases left in between. The CDR3 extends over 14 amino acids. Germline V gene lookup returns CDR1 GTSNPN and CDR2 SVGIG (reference sequence). The CDR3 spells CAWRAAGANTEAFF. In DNA form, the CDR3 reads TGTGCCTGGAGGGCCGCAGGGGCGAACACTGAAGCTTTCTTT.

V usage is TRBV5-4 and J usage is TRBJ2-3; D assignment may be TRBD1 or TRBD2 (5 bases each). There are 16 residues in the CDR3. V lost 4 bases and J lost 4, with 19 bases in between. CDR1 and CDR2 from the germline V gene are SGHNT and YYREEE (reference sequence). The CDR3 protein is CASSRPTGAEADTQYF. CDR3 DNA: TGTGCCAGCAGCCGCCCGACCGGGGCGGAGGCAGATACGCAGTATTTT.

V is TRBV6-1 and J is TRBJ1-4, with a possible D match to TRBD1 (6 bases). V lost 7 bases and J 3 bases, leaving 15 bases between the germline ends. The CDR3 runs 15 residues. Germline V lookup: CDR1 MNHNS, CDR2 SASEGT. CDR3 loop: CASTLGGNPNEKLFF. CDR3 nucleotide sequence: TGTGCCAGCACCCTAGGGGGGAACCCTAATGAAAAACTGTTTTTT.

In this sample, this clone turned up a few times. The rearrangement links TRBV4-1 to TRBJ1-2; D is possibly TRBD1 (5 bases). V lost 0 bases to trimming and J lost 5 bases, with 13 bases between them. CDR3 size: 15 residues. CDR1 and CDR2 (germline): MGHRA, YSYEKL. The DNA for the CDR3 is TGCGCCAGCAGCCAAGAGGGCAGTTGGGGGTATGGCTACACCTTC. Its protein is CASSQEGSWGYGYTF.

This clone appeared once. This CDR3 is also generated by other DNA sequences in the sample. The V call is TRBV19, the J call TRBJ2-7; 7 bases align to TRBD1. Germline CDR1 LNHDA, CDR2 SQIVND (reference sequence). The V gene end was trimmed by 4 bases and the J gene end by 3 bases; junction bases not matched to a gene: 3. The CDR3 consists of 13 residues. Written as DNA, the CDR3 is TGTGCCAGTAGTAAGGGACAGTACTACGAGCAGTACTTC. Translation: CASSKGQYYEQYF.

The genes are TRBV6-1 and TRBJ1-3; tentatively, D is TRBD1 (5 bases). Germline values: CDR1 MNHNS, CDR2 SASEGT. The V end lost 0 bases, the J end lost 4 bases, and 10 bases lay between the germline ends. The CDR3 covers 15 residues. In DNA form, the CDR3 reads TGTGCCAGCAGTGAAGCGGGAGGGGCCGGAAACACCATATATTTT. Translated: CASSEAGGAGNTIYF.

The chain is built from TRBV10-3 and TRBJ1-1; 8 bases match TRBD1. This CDR3 has 15 amino acids. The junction had 6 bases not matched to a gene; V was cut back by 5 bases and J by 1 base. Germline CDR1 is ENHRY and CDR2 is SYGVKD. The CDR3 nucleotides are TGTGCCATCAGTACGGACAGGGCGGCGAACACTGAAGCTTTCTTT. Translating gives CAISTDRAANTEAFF.

This sequence joins TRBV7-2 and TRBJ2-1; 14 bases agree with TRBD2. CDR3 size: 18 residues. J was trimmed by 6 bases and V by 5 bases; bases with no gene match: 12. The V gene's germline CDR1 is SGHTA and CDR2 FQGNSA. The CDR3, as DNA: TGTGCCAGCAGCCTACAGACAGGGACTAGCGGGAGAGGCAATGAGCAGTTCTTC. Translated: CASSLQTGTSGRGNEQFF. Supplemented by reference TRBV7-2 and TRBJ2-1, the full variable domain reads GAGVSQSPSNKVTEKGKDVELRCDPISGHTALYWYRQSLGQGLEFLIYFQGNSAPDKSGLPSDRFSAERTGGSVSTLTIQRTQQEDSAVYLCASSLQTGTSGRGNEQFFGPGTRLTVL.

The rearrangement uses TRBV12-5 and TRBJ2-1, with TRBD2 identical over 9 bases. This CDR3 contains 15 residues. Trimming removed 0 bases from V and 10 bases from J; junction bases left unmatched: 7. Germline V gene data show CDR1 as LGHNT and CDR2 as FRNRAP. The CDR3 is CASGLVALAGGEQFF. CDR3 sequence (DNA): TGTGCTAGTGGTTTGGTAGCACTAGCGGGCGGGGAGCAGTTCTTC.

This chain connects TRBV2 to TRBJ1-5; a possible D gene is TRBD1 (5 bases). The CDR3 is made up of 18 amino acids. CDR1 is SNHLY, CDR2 FYNNEI, per germline. The germline V and J ends were trimmed by 4 bases and 0 bases, with 19 bases remaining between them. The CDR3 is CASSVGLWATGSNQPQHF. CDR3 nucleotides: TGTGCCAGCAGTGTAGGATTATGGGCTACAGGTAGCAATCAGCCCCAGCATTTT.